This TCR beta chain appears in the sequencing data of a study of Ad26.COV2.S vaccination and SARS-CoV-2 variants. Germline-derived CDR1 and CDR2 are LGHNA and YNFKEQ. V was cut by 1 base and J by 8 bases, with 17 bases left in between. The CDR3 length is 16 residues. The method was immunoSEQ multiplex PCR; TCRdb's version includes in-frame clones alone and lacks a portion of them. The sample carries roughly 100,000 clones, about three quarters recorded once. This TCR was recovered from a human donor who had recovered from COVID-19. The sample in question was peripheral blood, obtained after recovery from COVID-19. The V gene is TRBV4-2, the J gene TRBJ1-4; possible D gene TRBD1, 5 bases. CDR3 nucleotide sequence: TGTGCCAGCAGCCAAGTAGAAGGGACCGACATGGAAAAACTGTTTTTT. Protein sequence: CASSQVEGTDMEKLFF.